The present T cell receptor (beta chain) was sequenced within a study of vaccination effects on CD4 cells after COVID-19. Before sequencing, viral peptide pools were used by the ViraFEST assay to expand antigen-specific CD4+ T cells. A 10-day culture period preceded the isolation of CD4+ T cells. Nucleocapsid antibody tests were negative, and the vaccine recipients had no prior SARS-CoV-2 infection. The authors exchanged half the medium for IL-2 medium on days 3 and 7. Germline V gene lookup returns CDR1 MNHEY and CDR2 SMNVEV (reference sequence). Trimming took 5 bases from V and 4 from J; bases not matched to a gene: 5. The length of the CDR3 is 16 residues. In its sample, this clone was seen a few times. The antigen is not known. Measured with immunoSEQ multiplex PCR; TCRdb has only the in-frame clones, and not every one. The table includes about 79,000 clones, 74% detected once.

The genes are TRBV27 and TRBJ1-6; 10 positions agree with TRBD1. This sample comprised CD4+ T cells from PBMCs cultured with HCoV-229E spike peptides, obtained before COVID-19 vaccination. This receptor was taken from a human donor who received a COVID-19 vaccine. CDR3 nucleotide sequence: TGTGCCAGCAGTCTGGGGACAGGGGTGTATAATTCACCCCTCCACTTT. Protein sequence: CASSLGTGVYNSPLHF.